These T cell receptor beta chains were read from a single sample in a study of T cell responses to AZD1222 COVID-19 vaccine. Profiling relied on immunoSEQ multiplex PCR, and the TCRdb table lists in-frame clones only, not all of them. The sample shows around 99,000 clones, roughly 90% of them seen only once. Sequenced here: peripheral blood, sampled on day 0 of AZD1222 vaccination. The source is an adult in good health. CDR3s include the opening cysteine and the closing phenylalanine or tryptophan.

TRBV11-3,TRBJ1-1,CASSLGQGGVNTEAFF
TRBV19,TRBJ2-2,CASSIGLAGTGELFF
TRBV5-1,TRBJ1-2,CASSLMASGNYGYTF
TRBV5-1,TRBJ1-3,CASSLEDSGNTIYF
TRBV3-1/TRBV3-2,TRBJ2-7,CASSQVYSAEQYF
TRBV5-1,TRBJ2-1,CASSPRAREGLEQFF
TRBV30,TRBJ1-3,CAWKTGLSGNTIYF
TRBV9,TRBJ1-4,CASSVGGGKEKLFF
TRBV30,TRBJ2-7,CAWTLGTYEQYF
TRBV28,TRBJ1-3,CASSLMLGQGSRNTIYF
TRBV12-3/TRBV12-4,TRBJ1-6,CASSFGGDSPLHF
TRBV20-1,TRBJ1-2,CSASVQFYNGYTF
TRBV30,TRBJ1-2,CAWTVLRDYGYTF
TRBV29-1,TRBJ1-1,CSVVLNTEAFF
TRBV12-5,TRBJ2-7,CASGSTGLAAEQYF
TRBV6-4,TRBJ1-6,CASSDKQENSPLHF
TRBV7-6,TRBJ2-3,CASSRAWSQTDTQYF
TRBV7-3,TRBJ2-3,CASSLSDEADTQYF
TRBV6-1,TRBJ1-2,CASSDPRTGYGYTF
TRBV4-1,TRBJ2-1,CASSQGQGLRYNEQFF
TRBV19,TRBJ1-5,CASRTGTSNQPQHF
TRBV9,TRBJ2-2,CASRGPTNTGELFF
TRBV18,TRBJ2-1,CASSPVAGGNEQFF
TRBV18,TRBJ1-1,CASSPGLQGTEAFF
TRBV6-5,TRBJ1-4,CASSYSGGRTNEKLFF
TRBV7-2,TRBJ1-1,CASSLRGEQGRSEAFF
TRBV5-5,TRBJ1-6,CASSIGRNSPLHF
TRBV5-1,TRBJ2-2,CASSLEGPDTGELFF
TRBV6-5,TRBJ2-5,CASRGGKETQYF
TRBV28,TRBJ1-1,CASSSQQGRGAFF
TRBV7-8,TRBJ1-2,CASSLDTGPYGYTF
TRBV14,TRBJ1-3,CASSQERGNTIYF
TRBV6-1,TRBJ1-2,CATGGVTNYGYTF
TRBV28,TRBJ2-7,CASSLFLAHEQYF
TRBV4-2,TRBJ2-1,CASSQEDGRLAVTYNEQFF
TRBV7-9,TRBJ2-7,CASSSGTGGAYEQYF
TRBV4-2,TRBJ2-7,CASSQEAVAGGRNEQYF
TRBV6-5,TRBJ2-1,CASTLAGFSYNEQFF
TRBV9,TRBJ2-1,CASSVVLSTSYNEQFF
TRBV5-1,TRBJ1-5,CASSLLGGGQPQHF
TRBV7-2,TRBJ2-5,CASTRGGVQETQYF
TRBV9,TRBJ2-7,CASSELPSGHPYEQYF
TRBV6-4,TRBJ1-1,CASRRRENTEAFF